These 18 T cell receptor beta chains came from one sample sequenced in a study of OX40 agonist ivuxolimab in advanced cancers. Sequenced by immunoSEQ multiplex PCR; TCRdb stores in-frame clones only, minus some. The sample has about 64,000 clones, roughly 90% seen once. The sample here was CD4+ or CD8+ T cells sorted from blood, taken in a trial of the OX40 agonist ivuxolimab. The receptors were gathered from an adult with an advanced solid tumor such as melanoma, head and neck, liver or kidney cancer.

The chain employs TRBV5-1 and TRBJ2-4; no definite D call. With 0 bases removed from V and 0 bases from J, the gap between germline ends came to 4 bases. This CDR3 is 14 amino acids long. Germline V gene lookup returns CDR1 SGHRS and CDR2 YFSETQ. CDR3 sequence reads: CASSLELAKNIQYF. CDR3 bases: TGCGCCAGCAGCTTGGAACTAGCCAAAAACATTCAGTACTTC.

This sequence joins TRBV9 and TRBJ2-2; TRBD1 aligns across 8 bases. Germline trimming cut 4 bases from V and 7 bases from J; bases unmatched to any gene: 6. Germline V gene lookup returns CDR1 SGDLS and CDR2 YYNGEE. This CDR3 has 14 residues. In DNA form, the CDR3 reads TGTGCCAGCAGCACGACAGGGGCAGTCGGGGAGCTGTTTTTT. Protein: CASSTTGAVGELFF.

This clone appeared a few times. The chain uses TRBV20-1 and TRBJ1-2, with D unclear. CDR1 is DFQATT, CDR2 SNEGSKA, per germline (reference sequence). The ends were cut back, 5 bases at V and 6 bases at J, with 10 bases in the middle. This CDR3 contains 11 residues. The CDR3 region has the DNA TGCAGTGCTGCAGGTGGTCATGGCTACACCTTC. Translating gives CSAAGGHGYTF.

This chain links TRBV7-2 with TRBJ1-2, with D tentatively TRBD1 (5 bases). Germline V gene data show CDR1 as SGHTA and CDR2 as FQGNSA. The length of the CDR3 is 16 residues. The ends were cut back, 5 bases at V and 4 bases at J, with 20 bases in the middle. CDR3 residues: CASSPTPGRTFYGYTF. DNA for the CDR3: TGTGCCAGCAGCCCGACGCCGGGACGGACGTTCTATGGCTACACCTTC.

The CDR3 DNA reads as TGTGCCAGCAGCTCGACCGAAGTAGCTAACTATGGCTACACCTTC. Amino acid sequence: CASSSTEVANYGYTF. This chain joins TRBV5-6 and TRBJ1-2; D gene ambiguous. The V end lost 3 bases, the J end lost 0 bases, and 12 bases lay between the germline ends. Germline CDR1 and CDR2: SGHDT and YYEEEE. CDR3 length equals 15 residues. The variable domain in full, with the rest retrieved from reference TRBV5-6 and TRBJ1-2, is DAGVTQSPTHLIKTRGQQVTLRCSPKSGHDTVSWYQQALGQGPQFIFQYYEEEERQRGNFPDRFSGHQFPNYSSELNVNALLLGDSALYLCASSSTEVANYGYTFGSGTRLTVV.

The gene calls are TRBV10-3 and TRBJ1-2, with TRBD1 identical over 9 bases. CDR1 is ENHRY, CDR2 SYGVKD, per germline. This CDR3 region has 15 residues. V dropped 5 bases and J dropped 4; count of bases not matched to a gene: 8. The CDR3 sequence: CAISSGTGYSYGYTF. The CDR3 nucleotides are TGTGCCATCAGTTCCGGGACAGGGTATAGCTATGGCTACACCTTC.

The chain employs TRBV7-9 and TRBJ2-1; D might be TRBD2 (5 bases). This CDR3 region has 17 residues. Germline V gives CDR1 SEHNR, CDR2 FQNEAQ (reference sequence). V dropped 3 bases and J dropped 0 bases, with 15 bases sitting between them. CDR3 protein: CASSFRSGRSSYNEQFF. In DNA form, the CDR3 reads TGTGCCAGCAGCTTTCGAAGCGGCCGAAGCTCCTACAATGAGCAGTTCTTC.

V usage is TRBV18 and J usage is TRBJ1-4, with D perhaps TRBD1 (6 bases). The CDR3 runs 13 residues. V lost 3 bases and J lost 7, with 9 bases in between. The germline CDR1 and CDR2 sequences are KGHSH and LQKENI. CDR3 amino acids: CASSPGASEKLFF. CDR3 bases: TGTGCCAGCTCACCGGGGGCTAGTGAAAAACTGTTTTTT.

The V and J genes are TRBV20-1 and TRBJ2-7; D is undetermined. The CDR3 covers 11 residues. The germline V and J ends were trimmed by 6 bases and 7 bases, with 13 bases remaining between them. Germline-derived CDR1 and CDR2 are DFQATT and SNEGSKA (reference sequence). The CDR3 DNA follows: TGCAGTGCCCCAACCGGGCGGGAGCAGTACTTC. This translates into CSAPTGREQYF.

CDR3 in amino acids: CASSRQNQPQHF. CDR3 in DNA: TGTGCCAGTAGTCGACAGAATCAGCCCCAGCATTTT. This rearrangement joins TRBV19 to TRBJ1-5; tentatively, D is TRBD1 (5 bases). Germline lookup yields CDR1 LNHDA and CDR2 SQIVND (reference sequence). The CDR3 is 12 amino acids. V lost 5 bases to trimming and J lost 4 bases, with 6 bases between them.

The chain is built from TRBV5-1 and TRBJ1-1; the D is unclear. V lost 2 bases and J lost 3, with 8 bases in between. The CDR3 is made up of 13 amino acids. From germline, CDR1 is SGHRS and CDR2 YFSETQ. The CDR3 DNA reads TGCGCCAGCAGCTTTTCTGGACACACTGAAGCTTTCTTT. This sequence encodes CASSFSGHTEAFF. Full variable domain (remainder filled in from reference TRBV5-1 and TRBJ1-1): KAGVTQTPRYLIKTRGQQVTLSCSPISGHRSVSWYQQTPGQGLQFLFEYFSETQRNKGNFPGRFSGRQFSNSRSEMNVSTLELGDSALYLCASSFSGHTEAFFGQGTRLTVV.

This chain connects TRBV19 to TRBJ1-2, with 8 nucleotides matching TRBD1. V was clipped by 5 bases and J by 4 bases; unmatched bases: 3. The length of the CDR3 is 13 residues. CDR1 and CDR2 (germline): LNHDA, SQIVND (reference sequence). The CDR3 region is CASSVQGVYGYTF. In nucleotides, the CDR3 is TGTGCCAGTAGTGTACAGGGGGTCTATGGCTACACCTTC.

The chain carries TRBV7-2 and TRBJ1-3; the D gene is possibly TRBD1 (5 bases). V was pared by 1 base and J by 0 bases, with 10 bases between. Per germline, CDR1 SGHTA and CDR2 FQGNSA. The CDR3 contains 16 residues. The DNA for the CDR3 is TGTGCCAGCAGCTTAGACTTGGGACGCTCTGGAAACACCATATATTTT. This encodes CASSLDLGRSGNTIYF.

The V call is TRBV5-6, the J call TRBJ2-1, with no clear D. The CDR3 contains 11 residues. Per germline, CDR1 SGHDT and CDR2 YYEEEE. Trimming pared 8 bases from V and 4 bases from J, leaving 7 bases between. The CDR3 DNA reads TGTGCCAGTGACGCATACAATGAGCAGTTCTTC. Protein: CASDAYNEQFF.

The CDR3 region is CASSLTGSYGYTF. The DNA of the CDR3 is TGTGCCAGCAGTTTGACAGGGAGCTATGGCTACACCTTC. The chain employs TRBV27 and TRBJ1-2, with 7 bases lining up with TRBD1. CDR1 and CDR2 (germline): MNHEY, SMNVEV (reference sequence). The V gene end was trimmed by 3 bases and the J gene end by 4 bases; junction bases not matched to a gene: 2. The CDR3 runs to 13 residues.

J is TRBJ2-2 and V is TRBV9, with 7 bases identical to TRBD1. The J segment lost 0 bases and the V segment lost 4 bases, leaving 9 bases of the junction unmatched. This CDR3 region has 17 residues. Per the germline V gene, CDR1 is SGDLS and CDR2 is YYNGEE. CDR3 nucleotide sequence: TGTGCCAGCAGCTCCAGCCCCGGGACAGCGAACACCGGGGAGCTGTTTTTT. Protein product: CASSSSPGTANTGELFF. The variable domain in full, completed from reference TRBV9 and TRBJ2-2, reads DSGVTQTPKHLITATGQRVTLRCSPRSGDLSVYWYQQSLDQGLQFLIQYYNGEERAKGNILERFSAQQFPDLHSELNLSSLELGDSALYFCASSSSPGTANTGELFFGEGSRLTVL.

This clone has a single count. The rearrangement uses TRBV18 and TRBJ2-1; 9 nucleotides align to TRBD2. Germline CDR1 KGHSH, CDR2 LQKENI. The CDR3 is 15 amino acids. The V segment lost 2 bases and the J segment 8 bases; nucleotides outside the gene matches: 7. CDR3 bases: TGTGCCAGCTCACCATTACTAGCGGGTGGGGATGAGCAGTTCTTC. Translated: CASSPLLAGGDEQFF. Using reference TRBV18 and TRBJ2-1 for the parts outside the CDR3, the full variable domain is NAGVMQNPRHLVRRRGQEARLRCSPMKGHSHVYWYRQLPEEGLKFMVYLQKENIIDESGMPKERFSAEFPKEGPSILRIQQVVRGDSAAYFCASSPLLAGGDEQFFGPGTRLTVL.

J is TRBJ2-7 and V is TRBV27; D remains ambiguous. Germline assignment: CDR1 MNHEY and CDR2 SMNVEV (reference sequence). V gave up 0 bases and J gave up 5 bases, with 11 bases separating them. The CDR3 loop spans 14 amino acids. The CDR3 protein is CASSLSVGMHEQYF. The CDR3 nucleotides read TGTGCCAGCAGTTTATCGGTGGGAATGCACGAGCAGTACTTC.